These T cell receptor beta chains were read from a single sample in a study of blood T cells in healthy people across ages. TCRdb reprocessed the 5' RACE reads via MiXCR and lists one record per CDR3 protein. This repertoire shows about 1.1 million distinct CDR3 sequences, more than 30% found once; its top ten account for around 13%. The source material was blood. Source of these receptors: a man aged 18 to 29 in good health. Both conserved end residues are part of each CDR3. The D gene is left open where the match is weak. Expanded clones get a size class; other rows say once, few or many, or leave the size out.

V gene	clone size	CDR3 length	J gene	D gene	CDR3 DNA	CDR3 protein
TRBV7-2	.	14	TRBJ1-1	TRBD1	TGTGCCAGCTACGACAGGGCCCCTTTCGCTGAAGCTTTCTTT	CASYDRAPFAEAFF
TRBV6-5	.	17	TRBJ2-3	TRBD2	TGTGCCAGCAGTTCGAAGACTAGCGGGGGGGGGAGGGATACGCAGTATTTT	CASSSKTSGGGRDTQYF
TRBV24-1	few	14	TRBJ1-2	.	TGTGCCACCAGAGATAAAGAGGGTCGGGGTGGCTACACCTTC	CATRDKEGRGGYTF
TRBV10-2	.	13	TRBJ1-2	.	TGCGCCAGCAGTGAGAGAGAACGGGGTGGCTACACCTTC	CASSERERGGYTF
TRBV2	.	13	TRBJ2-3	.	TGTGCCAGCATATCGGGGGCGACAGATACGCAGTATTTT	CASISGATDTQYF
TRBV7-9	.	14	TRBJ1-2	TRBD1	TGTGCCAGCAGCCCGCCGCAGGGGGGATCTGGCTACACCTTC	CASSPPQGGSGYTF
TRBV12-3/TRBV12-4	.	14	TRBJ1-2	TRBD1	TGCGCCAGCAGTTGGGGACAGGGGGCCTTCGGCTACACCTTC	CASSWGQGAFGYTF
TRBV11-2	.	17	TRBJ2-2	.	TGTGCCAGCAGCTTACGGTGGGGAACCCCCAACACCGGGGAGCTGTTTTTT	CASSLRWGTPNTGELFF
TRBV4-1	.	16	TRBJ1-3	.	TGCGCCAGCAGCCAAGAATGGGGGAGGGCTGGAAACACCATATATTTT	CASSQEWGRAGNTIYF
TRBV7-3	few	17	TRBJ2-1	TRBD2	TGTGCCAGCAGCTTAAACGTAGGGCTAGCGGTTTACAATGAGCAGTTCTTC	CASSLNVGLAVYNEQFF
TRBV28	few	16	TRBJ2-1	TRBD2	TGTGCCAGCAACTCTCGGGGGACTAGCGTCTACAATGAGCAGTTCTTC	CASNSRGTSVYNEQFF
TRBV12-5	.	14	TRBJ1-4	TRBD1	TGTGCTAGTGCCGTGGGACAGGTGAATGAAAAACTGTTTTTT	CASAVGQVNEKLFF
TRBV7-8	few	13	TRBJ1-2	.	TGTGCCAGCAGCCCTTCGAACCCCGGAGGCTACACCTTC	CASSPSNPGGYTF
TRBV7-2	few	16	TRBJ2-1	.	TGTGCCAGCAGCTTAAGAGGTCGTGGGTTCTACAATGAGCAGTTCTTC	CASSLRGRGFYNEQFF
TRBV3-1	few	14	TRBJ1-2	.	TGTGCCAGCAGCCAGACCAGACGGGGGTATGGCTACACCTTC	CASSQTRRGYGYTF
TRBV2	few	14	TRBJ1-1	.	TGTGCCAGCAGTACAAGCCAGGGGAGGGTTGAAGCTTTCTTT	CASSTSQGRVEAFF
TRBV24-1	few	13	TRBJ2-3	.	TGTGCCACCAGTGATACCAGCACAGATACGCAGTATTTT	CATSDTSTDTQYF